This note documents a single TCR beta chain sequence. Its antigen is still unknown. Stated treatment: some 20 received Ad26.COV2.S at low or high dose, single or two shots; a few received placebo; per-sample allocation not given. Day 63 after the first injection of vaccine or placebo was the sampling time. Libraries were prepared by immunoSEQ multiplex PCR; TCRdb keeps only in-frame clonotypes and omits some of them. The sample comprises around 270,000 clones, 70% to 90% of which are singletons, and less than 3.5% rests with the top ten. V was pared by 6 bases and J by 8 bases, with 14 bases between. There are 12 residues in the CDR3. The data derive from a study of Ad26.COV2.S vaccination and SARS-CoV-2 variants. Study information: Sample donor was a member of the COV1001 Ad26.COV2.S trial arm. Study-wide findings and caveats: Overall T cell responses may have been underestimated by the analyses of TCR breadth and depth.

The clonotype comes from a person between 18 and 59 years old who received the Ad26.COV2.S COVID-19 vaccine or a placebo. The V call is TRBV5-3, the J call TRBJ1-2; the D is unclear. TRBV5-3 is flagged as an ORF with uncertain function. The sample in question was peripheral blood, obtained in a trial of Ad26.COV2.S vaccine versus placebo. Here the CDR3 reads CARISRSGGYTF. The CDR3 DNA reads as TGTGCCAGAATCTCCCGATCAGGAGGCTACACCTTC.